The 29 T cell receptor beta chains below all came from one sample that was sequenced in a study of blood T cell dynamics during melanoma immunotherapy. Specified time point: pre-treatment baseline. Clones were read by immunoSEQ multiplex PCR, and TCRdb kept only the in-frame ones, dropping some. The sample has over 10,000 clones, under 95% seen once. Sample: effector memory CD8+ T cells from blood, taken from a patient treated with checkpoint blockade. These receptors were obtained from a human donor with melanoma.

This clone was counted once. CDR3 DNA: TGTGCCAGTAGTATCCAGACTAATGAGCAGTTCTTC. Its translation is CASSIQTNEQFF. The chain is built from TRBV19 and TRBJ2-1; unclear D gene. V gave up 3 bases and J gave up 7 bases, with 7 bases separating them. The CDR3 sequence is 12 residues long. From germline, CDR1 is LNHDA and CDR2 SQIVND (reference sequence).

The chain links TRBV5-6 to TRBJ2-7; TRBD1 matches 11 bases. CDR1 SGHDT and CDR2 YYEEEE come from the germline V gene. The CDR3 is made up of 14 amino acids. V shed 4 bases, J shed 4 bases, and the junction held 4 bases outside the gene matches. The CDR3 DNA follows: TGTGCCAGCAGCCCCGGGACAGGGGGATACGAGCAGTACTTC. It specifies CASSPGTGGYEQYF.

DNA for the CDR3: TGTGCCAGCAGTCCTAGTGACAGGGTCCACTATGGCTACACCTTC. Encoded protein: CASSPSDRVHYGYTF. The gene calls are TRBV27 and TRBJ1-2; 7 bases fit TRBD1. The CDR3 is 15 residues long. V lost 5 bases and J lost 3; bases outside the gene matches: 9. Germline assignment: CDR1 MNHEY and CDR2 SMNVEV (reference sequence).

The J gene is TRBJ1-3, the V gene TRBV5-4; D is perhaps TRBD1 (6 bases). The CDR3 covers 14 residues. Germline V gene lookup returns CDR1 SGHNT and CDR2 YYREEE (reference sequence). V gave up 4 bases and J gave up 4 bases, with 12 bases separating them. The CDR3 sequence: CASSVSGAGNTIYF. In DNA, the CDR3 is TGTGCCAGCAGCGTGTCGGGGGCCGGAAACACCATATATTTT.

The chain employs TRBV5-1 and TRBJ1-2; a possible D gene is TRBD1 (6 bases). The CDR3 loop spans 13 amino acids. CDR1 is SGHRS and CDR2 is YFSETQ in the germline V gene. V shed 0 bases and J shed 14 bases, with 17 bases lying between them. Here the CDR3 DNA reads TGCGCCAGCAGCTTGGAGAGCGGACAGTCGGGGACCTTC. Amino acid sequence: CASSLESGQSGTF.

The chain combines TRBV28 with TRBJ2-7, with 9 nucleotides matching TRBD2. After removal of 6 bases from V and 3 bases from J, the junction contained 6 bases not matched to a gene. In germline, CDR1 is MDHEN, CDR2 SYDVKM. The CDR3 contains 14 residues. CDR3 DNA: TGTGCCAGCAGACGACTAGCGGTCGGCTACGAGCAGTACTTC. This encodes CASRRLAVGYEQYF.

This rearrangement joins TRBV4-1 to TRBJ2-7, with TRBD1 matching 11 bases. The CDR3 sequence is 17 residues long. Germline CDR1 reads MGHRA; CDR2 reads YSYEKL. Unmatched junction bases numbered 9, after V lost 0 bases and J lost 5 bases. The CDR3 nucleotides are TGCGCCAGCAGCCAAGAAGGGGACCCGGGACAGGGGGACGAGCAGTACTTC. This encodes CASSQEGDPGQGDEQYF.

The J gene is TRBJ2-1, the V gene TRBV19; D is unclear. The CDR3 totals 13 residues. With 3 bases removed from V and 2 bases from J, the gap between germline ends came to 5 bases. Germline loops: CDR1 LNHDA, CDR2 SQIVND (reference sequence). The CDR3 sequence is CASSIGAYNEQFF. DNA for the CDR3: TGTGCCAGTAGTATTGGGGCCTACAATGAGCAGTTCTTC.

V is TRBV27 and J is TRBJ2-1; D is perhaps TRBD2 (5 bases). Trimming removed 6 bases from V and 2 bases from J, with 17 bases in between. There are 16 residues in the CDR3. The germline gives CDR1 MNHEY, CDR2 SMNVEV (reference sequence). This CDR3 reads CASRGGRTHAYNEQFF. The CDR3 DNA reads as TGTGCCAGCAGAGGAGGTAGGACGCATGCCTACAATGAGCAGTTCTTC.

V usage is TRBV10-3 and J usage is TRBJ1-5; D ambiguous. This CDR3 has 14 amino acids. Per the germline V gene, CDR1 is ENHRY and CDR2 is SYGVKD. Trimming stripped 5 bases from V and 2 bases from J, with 10 bases between. The CDR3: CAISPDPGNQPQHF. For the CDR3, the DNA is TGTGCCATCAGTCCGGATCCGGGCAATCAGCCCCAGCATTTT.

This clone was observed a handful of times. CDR3 nucleotide sequence: TGTGCCAGTTCTTCGGCGGGAAGTACCTACGAGCAGTACTTC. The encoded protein is CASSSAGSTYEQYF. The genes are TRBV19 and TRBJ2-7; maybe TRBD2 (6 bases). V lost 8 bases and J 2 bases, leaving 16 bases between the germline ends. The germline V gene has CDR1 LNHDA and CDR2 SQIVND (reference sequence). The CDR3 runs 14 residues.

The chain couples TRBV9 to TRBJ1-1; 7 bases are a match to TRBD1. Per germline, CDR1 SGDLS and CDR2 YYNGEE. The CDR3 consists of 12 residues. The V gene end was trimmed by 4 bases and the J gene end by 6 bases; junction bases not matched to a gene: 3. The CDR3 loop reads CASSQGGPEAFF. The CDR3 nucleotides read TGTGCCAGCAGCCAAGGGGGCCCTGAAGCTTTCTTT.

V is TRBV7-6 and J is TRBJ1-4; the D gene is possibly TRBD1 (5 bases). CDR3 length: 13 amino acids. CDR1 is SGHVS and CDR2 is FNYEAQ in the germline V gene. V dropped 1 base and J dropped 6 bases, with 6 bases sitting between them. The CDR3: CASSLGDDEKLFF. The CDR3, as DNA: TGTGCCAGCAGCTTAGGGGACGATGAAAAACTGTTTTTT.

V is TRBV19 and J is TRBJ1-2, with D possibly matching TRBD1 (6 bases). Deletions cut 2 bases from V and 7 bases from J, with 14 bases between. CDR3 length: 14 residues. CDR1 and CDR2 (germline): LNHDA, SQIVND (reference sequence). CDR3 DNA: TGTGCCAGTAGTATACAAGGGGGGGCCGCTGGCTACACCTTC. Translating gives CASSIQGGAAGYTF.

The chain combines TRBV5-1 with TRBJ2-7; D is unresolved. CDR1 is SGHRS, CDR2 YFSETQ, per germline. The CDR3 contains 16 residues. Deletions cut 0 bases from V and 0 bases from J, with 13 bases between. CDR3 bases: TGCGCCAGCAGCTTGGGAATCGGCCTGAGCTCCTACGAGCAGTACTTC. Its translation is CASSLGIGLSSYEQYF.

The rearrangement uses TRBV30 and TRBJ2-7, with 9 bases matching TRBD1. V lost 3 bases, J lost 7 bases, and 7 bases stayed unmatched. The CDR3 spans 13 residues. Germline values: CDR1 GTSNPN, CDR2 SVGIG (reference sequence). This chain's CDR3 is CAWRPGTGREQYF. DNA for the CDR3: TGTGCCTGGAGGCCAGGGACAGGGCGTGAGCAGTACTTC.

The V gene is TRBV11-2, the J gene TRBJ2-3; D not resolved. V dropped 1 base and J dropped 4 bases, with 3 bases sitting between them. Germline CDR1 SGHAT, CDR2 FQNNGV. This CDR3 spans 12 amino acids. In DNA, the CDR3 is TGTGCCAGCAGCTTAGGTTCAGATACGCAGTATTTT. The encoded protein is CASSLGSDTQYF.

This clone was counted once. The chain is built from TRBV29-1 and TRBJ2-2, with D possibly matching TRBD1 (6 bases). V shed 5 bases and J shed 6 bases, with 16 bases lying between them. Germline V gene sequence: CDR1 SQVTM, CDR2 ANQGSEA. The length of the CDR3 is 14 residues. As DNA, the CDR3 is TGCAGCGTTACTAACAGGGAAAAAGCCGGGGAGCTGTTTTTT. It translates to CSVTNREKAGELFF.

The J gene is TRBJ1-1, the V gene TRBV5-4, with D maybe TRBD1 (5 bases). This CDR3 spans 14 amino acids. CDR1 is SGHNT and CDR2 is YYREEE in the germline V gene (reference sequence). Trimming cost V 4 bases and J 0 bases, with 10 bases left between them. The CDR3 here is CASSPGTVNTEAFF. CDR3 bases: TGTGCCAGCAGCCCAGGGACGGTGAACACTGAAGCTTTCTTT.

The chain recombines TRBV7-6 with TRBJ2-1; D is tentatively TRBD1 or TRBD2 (6 bases each). The ends were cut back, 7 bases at V and 5 bases at J, with 18 bases in the middle. Germline CDR1 and CDR2: SGHVS and FNYEAQ. The CDR3 is 15 residues long. The CDR3 DNA reads as TGTGCCAGCACCTACGGGGCGGGACAAAACAATGAGCAGTTCTTC. Protein: CASTYGAGQNNEQFF.

The chain has TRBV4-1 and TRBJ2-1; D not resolved. CDR3 length equals 15 residues. V was pared by 1 base and J by 8 bases, with 15 bases between. CDR1 and CDR2 (germline): MGHRA, YSYEKL. For the CDR3, the DNA is TGCGCCAGCAGCCAAGTTGAACTTGGCGGCGATGAGCAGTTCTTC. Protein product: CASSQVELGGDEQFF.

V usage is TRBV15 and J usage is TRBJ2-1, with D hard to call. The CDR3 runs 14 residues. V was trimmed by 6 bases and J by 3 bases, leaving 12 bases between them. Germline CDR1 LNHNV, CDR2 YYDKDF (reference sequence). The DNA of the CDR3 is TGTGCCACCAGAATTGGGCAGCTCTACAATGAGCAGTTCTTC. Its translation: CATRIGQLYNEQFF.

The gene calls are TRBV7-9 and TRBJ1-5, with D perhaps TRBD1 (5 bases). The V end was cut by 3 bases, the J end by 1 base, with 16 bases between. Germline V gives CDR1 SEHNR, CDR2 FQNEAQ (reference sequence). The CDR3 is 17 amino acids. As DNA, the CDR3 is TGTGCCAGCAGCTTGGGGCCCAATATGGGAAGCAATCAGCCCCAGCATTTT. It encodes CASSLGPNMGSNQPQHF.

The chain combines TRBV27 with TRBJ1-4; D gene unclear. Trimming stripped 6 bases from V and 3 bases from J, with 11 bases between. There are 14 residues in the CDR3. Germline V gene lookup returns CDR1 MNHEY and CDR2 SMNVEV (reference sequence). CDR3 DNA: TGTGCCAGCAGCCCCTGGGCTTCTAATGAAAAACTGTTTTTT. Translated, it gives CASSPWASNEKLFF.

The chain has TRBV9 and TRBJ1-4; 12 nucleotides line up with TRBD1. Per the germline V gene, CDR1 is SGDLS and CDR2 is YYNGEE. This CDR3 is 17 amino acids long. V gave up 0 bases and J gave up 4 bases; unmatched junction bases: 4. In nucleotides, the CDR3 is TGTGCCAGCAGCGTAGATGGGACAGGGGGCAGTAATGAAAAACTGTTTTTT. The encoded protein is CASSVDGTGGSNEKLFF.

This clone was seen only once. J is TRBJ2-7 and V is TRBV9; D is perhaps TRBD1 (6 bases). Trimming removed 4 bases from V and 5 bases from J, with 16 bases in between. Germline assignment: CDR1 SGDLS and CDR2 YYNGEE. The CDR3 loop spans 14 amino acids. The CDR3 spells CASSTSDRSHEQYF. CDR3 nucleotide sequence: TGTGCCAGCAGCACCAGTGACAGGTCCCACGAGCAGTACTTC.

This chain links TRBV5-1 with TRBJ2-5; D remains unclear. The germline V gene has CDR1 SGHRS and CDR2 YFSETQ. CDR3 length equals 15 residues. With 3 bases removed from V and 2 bases from J, the gap between germline ends came to 14 bases. The CDR3 nucleotides are TGCGCCAGCAGCTCCGTAGAAGGGTGGCAAGAGACCCAGTACTTC. Amino acids: CASSSVEGWQETQYF.

The chain combines TRBV28 with TRBJ2-7, with D possibly called TRBD1 or TRBD2 (5 bases each). V gave up 5 bases and J gave up 1 base, with 12 bases separating them. CDR1 is MDHEN, CDR2 SYDVKM, per germline. CDR3 size: 14 residues. The CDR3 nucleotides are TGTGCCAGCAGTCGGGACCGATATTCCTACGAGCAGTACTTC. Translation: CASSRDRYSYEQYF. Full variable domain (missing parts from reference TRBV28 and TRBJ2-7): DVKVTQSSRYLVKRTGEKVFLECVQDMDHENMFWYRQDPGLGLRLIYFSYDVKMKEKGDIPEGYSVSREKKERFSLILESASTNQTSMYLCASSRDRYSYEQYFGPGTRLTVT.

V and J are TRBV4-3 and TRBJ2-6; D is uncertain. This CDR3 region has 15 residues. CDR1 LGHNA and CDR2 YSLEER come from the germline V gene. The V end lost 4 bases, the J end lost 0 bases, and 7 bases lay between the germline ends. The CDR3 loop reads CASSPDISGANVLTF. CDR3 nucleotides: TGCGCCAGCAGCCCAGATATCTCTGGGGCCAACGTCCTGACTTTC.